This passage covers 2 T cell receptor beta chains from one sample sequenced in a study of T cell changes during pregnancy in multiple sclerosis. Clones were sequenced by immunoSEQ multiplex PCR, and TCRdb holds only the in-frame ones, with some missing. Here the sample spans under 85,000 clones, about nine tenths being singletons. The sample in question was CD4+ T cells from peripheral blood mononuclear cells, obtained in the second trimester of pregnancy. These receptors came from a female donor with multiple sclerosis, enrolled in a pregnancy study.

The chain couples TRBV19 to TRBJ2-1, with 11 nucleotides matching TRBD2. This CDR3 is built from 18 residues. The junction had 8 bases not matched to a gene; V was cut back by 2 bases and J by 2 bases. Germline CDR1 and CDR2: LNHDA and SQIVND (reference sequence). The CDR3 DNA follows: TGTGCCAGTAGTATACCAAAAAGACTAGCGGGAACCTACAATGAGCAGTTCTTC. Protein sequence: CASSIPKRLAGTYNEQFF.

The chain joins TRBV28 to TRBJ2-1; no reliable D call. CDR3 length: 15 residues. Germline lookup yields CDR1 MDHEN and CDR2 SYDVKM. Trimming removed 5 bases at V and 4 bases at J, with 15 bases between. The CDR3 nucleotides read TGTGCCAGCAGTCCCCTGGTGAGAACTTACAATGAGCAGTTCTTC. Translated: CASSPLVRTYNEQFF.